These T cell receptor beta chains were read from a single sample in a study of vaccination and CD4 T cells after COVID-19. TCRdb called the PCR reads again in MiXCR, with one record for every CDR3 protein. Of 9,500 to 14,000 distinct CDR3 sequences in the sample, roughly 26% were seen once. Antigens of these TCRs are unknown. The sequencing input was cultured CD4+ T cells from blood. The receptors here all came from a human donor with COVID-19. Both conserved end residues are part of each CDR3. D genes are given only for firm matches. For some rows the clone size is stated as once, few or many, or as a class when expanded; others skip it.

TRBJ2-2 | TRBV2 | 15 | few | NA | CASTLSGGATGELFF | TGTGCCAGCACCCTCTCTGGGGGTGCCACCGGGGAGCTGTTTTTT
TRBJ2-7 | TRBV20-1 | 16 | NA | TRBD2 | CSARGPRGGLFSEQYF | TGCAGTGCTAGAGGTCCGCGGGGGGGCTTATTCTCCGAGCAGTACTTC
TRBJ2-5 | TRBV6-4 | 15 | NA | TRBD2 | CASSVNSGDQETQYF | TGTGCCAGCAGTGTCAATAGCGGGGATCAAGAGACCCAGTACTTC
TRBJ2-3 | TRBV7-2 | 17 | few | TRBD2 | CASSLEMGLASRDTQYF | TGTGCCAGCAGCTTAGAGATGGGACTAGCGAGCAGAGATACGCAGTATTTT
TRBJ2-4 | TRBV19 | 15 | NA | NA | CASKSTNLAKNIQYF | TGTGCCAGTAAATCGACTAACCTAGCCAAAAACATTCAGTACTTC
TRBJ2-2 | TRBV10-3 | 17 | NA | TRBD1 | CAIRPSPGQGALGELFF | TGTGCCATCCGACCATCCCCGGGACAGGGGGCATTGGGGGAGCTGTTTTTT
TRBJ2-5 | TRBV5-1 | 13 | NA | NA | CASGLRARETQYF | TGCGCCAGCGGGCTAAGAGCCAGGGAGACCCAGTACTTC
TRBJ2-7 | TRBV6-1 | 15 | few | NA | CASSPPPTRSHEQYF | TGTGCCAGCAGCCCGCCCCCAACCCGCTCTCACGAGCAGTACTTC
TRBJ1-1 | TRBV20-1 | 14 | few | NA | CSAREMGFFTEAFF | TGCAGTGCTAGAGAAATGGGTTTTTTCACTGAAGCTTTCTTT
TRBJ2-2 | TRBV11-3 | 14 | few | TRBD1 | CASSLQGAGGELFF | TGTGCCAGCAGCCTACAGGGGGCGGGCGGGGAGCTGTTTTTT
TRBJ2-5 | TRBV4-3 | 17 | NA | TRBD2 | CASSQGERGVIQETQYF | TGCGCCAGCAGCCAAGGGGAGCGGGGCGTCATCCAAGAGACCCAGTACTTC
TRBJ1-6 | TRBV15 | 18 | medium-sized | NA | CATSREGPTNSYNSPLHF | TGTGCCACCAGCAGAGAAGGTCCGACCAACTCCTATAATTCACCCCTCCACTTT
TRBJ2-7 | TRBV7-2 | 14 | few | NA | CASSFAGYSYEQYF | TGTGCCAGCAGCTTCGCAGGTTACTCCTACGAGCAGTACTTC
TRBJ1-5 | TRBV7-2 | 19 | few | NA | CATTKGGRAAGSLNQPQHF | TGTGCCACCACAAAGGGAGGCAGAGCGGCTGGGAGCTTAAATCAGCCCCAGCATTTT
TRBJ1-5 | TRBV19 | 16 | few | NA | CASSTGGNRGNQPQHF | TGTGCCAGTAGTACTGGGGGTAACAGAGGGAATCAGCCCCAGCATTTT
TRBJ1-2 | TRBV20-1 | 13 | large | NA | CSGRGEGNYGYTF | TGCAGTGGTAGGGGTGAGGGTAACTATGGCTACACCTTC
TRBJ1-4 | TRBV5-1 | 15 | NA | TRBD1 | CASTQGQATNEKLFF | TGCGCCAGCACCCAAGGACAGGCAACTAATGAAAAACTGTTTTTT
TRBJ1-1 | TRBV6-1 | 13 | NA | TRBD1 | CASRRQGNTEAFF | TGTGCCAGCAGACGACAGGGCAACACTGAAGCTTTCTTT
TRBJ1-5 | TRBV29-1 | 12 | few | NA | CSVETSAGPQHF | TGCAGCGTTGAGACGTCCGCGGGGCCCCAGCATTTT
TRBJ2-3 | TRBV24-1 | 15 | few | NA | CATSDSGTTADTQYF | TGTGCCACCAGTGATAGCGGAACTACCGCCGATACGCAGTATTTT
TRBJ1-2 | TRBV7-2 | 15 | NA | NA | CASSLAKTVNYGYTF | TGTGCCAGCAGCTTAGCCAAGACCGTTAACTATGGCTACACCTTC
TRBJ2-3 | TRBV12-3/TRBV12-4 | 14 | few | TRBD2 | CASSSGGRTDTQYF | TGTGCCAGCAGTAGCGGGGGGCGCACAGATACGCAGTATTTT
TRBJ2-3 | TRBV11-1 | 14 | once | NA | CASSPPISTDTQYF | TGTGCCAGCAGCCCGCCCATAAGCACAGATACGCAGTATTTT
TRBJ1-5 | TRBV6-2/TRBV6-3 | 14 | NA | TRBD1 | CASSGRGYGQPQHF | TGTGCCAGCAGTGGCAGGGGGTACGGTCAGCCCCAGCATTTT
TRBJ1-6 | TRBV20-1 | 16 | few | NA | CSARGQGSSYNSPLHF | TGCAGTGCTAGAGGGCAGGGGAGCTCCTATAATTCACCCCTCCACTTT
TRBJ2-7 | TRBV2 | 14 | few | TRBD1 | CASGRDRGAHEQYF | TGTGCCAGCGGCCGGGACAGGGGTGCCCACGAGCAGTACTTC
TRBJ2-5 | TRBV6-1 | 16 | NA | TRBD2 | CASSPPTVGGQETQYF | TGTGCCAGCAGTCCGCCGACGGTGGGGGGGCAAGAGACCCAGTACTTC
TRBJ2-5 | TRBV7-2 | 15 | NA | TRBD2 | CASSLVSGGKETQYF | TGTGCCAGCAGCTTAGTTAGCGGGGGGAAAGAGACCCAGTACTTC
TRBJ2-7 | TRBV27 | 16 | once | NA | CASSSKRTALSYEQYF | TGTGCCAGCAGTTCCAAACGGACAGCACTCTCCTACGAGCAGTACTTC
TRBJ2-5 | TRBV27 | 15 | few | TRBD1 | CASSSGTGGVETQYF | TGTGCCAGCAGTTCAGGGACAGGGGGCGTTGAGACCCAGTACTTC
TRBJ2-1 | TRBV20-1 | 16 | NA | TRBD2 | CSAVPAGSGGYNEQFF | TGCAGTGCTGTGCCGGCTGGTAGCGGGGGCTACAATGAGCAGTTCTTC
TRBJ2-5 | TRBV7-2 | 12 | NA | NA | CASSRGWETQYF | TGTGCCAGCAGCCGGGGGTGGGAGACCCAGTACTTC
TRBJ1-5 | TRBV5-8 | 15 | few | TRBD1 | CASSYHGQDNQPQHF | TGTGCCAGCAGCTACCACGGACAGGACAATCAGCCCCAGCATTTT
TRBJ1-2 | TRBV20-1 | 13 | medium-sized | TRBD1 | CSAKPTGPYGYTF | TGCAGTGCTAAACCGACAGGGCCGTATGGCTACACCTTC
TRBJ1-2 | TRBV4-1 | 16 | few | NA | CASSQTWTATNYGYTF | TGCGCCAGCAGCCAAACGTGGACAGCTACTAACTATGGCTACACCTTC
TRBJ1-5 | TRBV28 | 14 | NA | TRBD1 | CASSRASRGLPRHF | TGTGCCAGCAGCAGGGCCTCAAGGGGGCTGCCCCGGCATTTT
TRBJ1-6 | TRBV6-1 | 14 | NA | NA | CASSERGRASPLHF | TGTGCCAGCAGTGAAAGGGGCAGGGCGTCACCCCTCCACTTT
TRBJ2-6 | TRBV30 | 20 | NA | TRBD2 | CAWSAMSSGGKPSGANVLTF | TGTGCCTGGAGTGCGATGTCTAGCGGGGGGAAACCGTCTGGGGCCAACGTCCTGACTTTC
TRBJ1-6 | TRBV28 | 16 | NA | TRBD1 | CASSTQTRDRGSPLHF | TGTGCCAGCAGTACCCAAACCCGGGACAGGGGGTCACCCCTCCACTTT
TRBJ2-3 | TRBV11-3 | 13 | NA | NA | CASSPTNGDTQYF | TGTGCCAGCAGCCCAACGAACGGCGATACGCAGTATTTT
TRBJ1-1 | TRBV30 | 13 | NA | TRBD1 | CAWSVGQGLEAFF | TGTGCCTGGAGTGTCGGACAGGGACTTGAAGCTTTCTTT
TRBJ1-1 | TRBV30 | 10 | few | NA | CAWRQTEAFF | TGTGCCTGGAGACAGACTGAAGCTTTCTTT
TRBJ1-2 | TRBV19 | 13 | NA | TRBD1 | CASRTGENLGYTF | TGTGCCAGCAGGACAGGAGAAAATCTGGGCTACACCTTC
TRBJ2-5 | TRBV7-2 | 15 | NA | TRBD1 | CASRGNRGLQETQYF | TGTGCCAGCAGGGGGAACAGGGGCCTCCAAGAGACCCAGTACTTC
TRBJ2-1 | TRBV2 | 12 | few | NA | CASRGDGNEQFF | TGTGCCAGCAGGGGGGACGGGAATGAGCAGTTCTTC
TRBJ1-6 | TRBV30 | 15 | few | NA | CAWSVSRGHNSPLHF | TGTGCCTGGAGTGTCTCCCGGGGCCATAATTCACCCCTCCACTTT
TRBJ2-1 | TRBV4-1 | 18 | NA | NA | CASSQAGHRPNSYNEQFF | TGCGCCAGCAGCCAAGCGGGACACCGACCCAACTCCTACAATGAGCAGTTCTTC